The T cell receptor beta chain described here comes from a study of blood T cell dynamics during melanoma immunotherapy. Study-wide context: First-line therapy was either pembrolizumab or nivolumab with ipilimumab for metastatic melanoma.

Specified time point: pre-treatment baseline. Sampling occurred pretreatment (T0) and at week 3 (W3), after cycle one of checkpoint blockade. Disease control meant complete response, partial response or stable disease at 12 weeks. No patient had earlier systemic cancer treatment, concurrent immunosuppressants, or another active cancer. The data were produced by immunoSEQ multiplex PCR, yet TCRdb's version contains in-frame clones alone and is incomplete. Found here are some 15,000 clones, approximately 89% of them singletons; the top ten hold more than 1.5%. The sample was blood, taken from a patient treated with checkpoint blockade. This TCR was recovered from a human donor with melanoma.

The CDR3: CASSGDRGPIRELFF. CDR3 sequence (DNA): TGTGCCAGCAGCGGGGACAGGGGACCTATAAGGGAGCTGTTTTTT. The chain carries TRBV9 and TRBJ2-2; TRBD1 agrees at 10 bases. Trimming cost V 3 bases and J 9 bases; bases outside gene matches: 8. The CDR3 loop spans 15 amino acids. Germline loops: CDR1 SGDLS, CDR2 YYNGEE.